This is a list of T cell receptor beta chains from one sample in a study of response to subunit inactivated influenza vaccine. Each CDR3 protein is one row after TCRdb ran MiXCR on the RT-PCR reads. The sample shows about 540,000 distinct CDR3 sequences, around 21% of them seen only once. These same data were also listed under a study on T cells expressing NK-cell markers.

Sequences were derived from CD4+ T cells sorted from PBMCs, sampled approximately 13 days after vaccination. These TCRs come from a man aged 45-60 years who received an inactivated influenza vaccine. The CDR3 runs from the conserved cysteine through the conserved F or W. A D gene is named only where the DNA matches it firmly. Clone size is shown for a subset of rows, as once, few, many or a class of expanded clone.

len	v_gene	d_gene	abundance	j_gene	CDR3nt	CDR3aa
15	TRBV18	NA	NA	TRBJ1-5	TGTGCCAGCTCAAGTTATGGACGGGTCAATCAGCCCCAGCATTTT	CASSSYGRVNQPQHF
12	TRBV5-1	NA	NA	TRBJ2-7	TGCGCCAGCAGCCCTTCTGGCGCAAGGATCTTCTTC	CASSPSGARIFF
16	TRBV20-1	NA	NA	TRBJ1-5	TGCAGTGCTGACCACCCGCGGACAGTAGGAAATCAGCCCCAGCATTTT	CSADHPRTVGNQPQHF
12	TRBV28	NA	many	TRBJ2-3	TGTGCCAGCAGCCTTAGCGGAGATACGCAGTATTTT	CASSLSGDTQYF
16	TRBV10-2	TRBD1	few	TRBJ2-7	TGCGCCAGCACTCCCCCCGCGCGGACAGGAGCCTACGAGCAGTACTTC	CASTPPARTGAYEQYF
13	TRBV7-2	NA	few	TRBJ2-1	TGTGCCAGCAGCATCTTGCCAGGTAATGAGCAGTTCTTC	CASSILPGNEQFF
13	TRBV20-1	TRBD1	NA	TRBJ1-2	TGCAGTGCGGACCGGGACAGGGGGTATGGCTACACCTTC	CSADRDRGYGYTF
12	TRBV12-3/TRBV12-4	NA	NA	TRBJ1-5	TGTGCCAGCGGTTTCGCGGGACAGCCCCAGCATTTT	CASGFAGQPQHF
14	TRBV12-3/TRBV12-4	NA	few	TRBJ1-4	TGTGCCAGCAGTCTGTCGACAGGATGGGGAAAACTGTTTTTT	CASSLSTGWGKLFF
16	TRBV5-1	NA	few	TRBJ2-4	TGCGCCAGCAGCCCGCGATCCGACCTAGCCAAAAACATTCAGTACTTC	CASSPRSDLAKNIQYF